Listed here are 10 T cell receptor beta chains from one sample, sequenced in a study of CD8 T cells in Susac syndrome. With random hexamers, 0.5 to 1 ug RNA was reverse transcribed. TCRdb recomputed calls from the immunoSEQ multiplex PCR reads with MiXCR, one row per CDR3 protein. The table has more than 150,000 distinct CDR3 sequences, more than 90% seen once. The sample comprised CD4+ T cells from PBMCs. Receptor source: a human donor in good health.

The CDR3 here is CASSVGSHEAETQYF. The CDR3 coding sequence is TGTGCCAGCAGTGTGGGGTCACATGAGGCAGAGACCCAGTACTTC. V usage is TRBV25-1 and J usage is TRBJ2-5, with D unclear. V lost 4 bases and J lost 4, with 16 bases in between. There are 15 residues in the CDR3. CDR1 is MGHDK and CDR2 is SYGVNS in the germline V gene.

The chain carries TRBV9 and TRBJ1-5, with D possibly TRBD1 on 6 matching bases. Germline values: CDR1 SGDLS, CDR2 YYNGEE. V was cut by 3 bases and J by 0 bases, with 10 bases left in between. The CDR3 runs to 15 residues. The CDR3 loop is CASSAQGSSNQPQHF. In DNA form, the CDR3 reads TGTGCCAGCAGCGCACAGGGATCTAGCAATCAGCCCCAGCATTTT.

V is TRBV29-1 and J is TRBJ1-5, with TRBD1 as a possible D gene (5 bases). Germline V CDR1 and CDR2: SQVTM, ANQGSEA. This CDR3 region has 13 residues. Trimming removed 5 bases from V and 0 bases from J, with 8 bases in between. The CDR3 DNA follows: TGCAGCGTTCAACAGGATAGCAATCAGCCCCAGCATTTT. Its protein product is CSVQQDSNQPQHF.

This clonotype was seen just once. The rearrangement uses TRBV4-3 and TRBJ2-7; possibly TRBD2 for D (5 bases). Trimming left V 2 bases short and J 6 bases short, with 14 bases between. The V gene's germline CDR1 is LGHNA and CDR2 YSLEER. The CDR3 runs to 14 residues. The CDR3 DNA reads as TGCGCCAGCAGCCAAAGCGTGTTCGAGGGCGAGCAGTACTTC. Encoded protein: CASSQSVFEGEQYF.

The rearrangement links TRBV4-3 to TRBJ1-1; TRBD1 matches at 7 bases. Germline assignment: CDR1 LGHNA and CDR2 YSLEER. V gave up 0 bases and J gave up 9 bases; unmatched junction bases: 7. The CDR3 runs to 14 residues. CDR3 DNA sequence: TGCGCCAGCAGCCAAGATTTCTCAGGGGGAAAAGCTTTCTTT. Its protein is CASSQDFSGGKAFF.

This clonotype has just a few counts. The rearrangement links TRBV29-1 to TRBJ1-1; no definite D call. Germline CDR1 and CDR2: SQVTM and ANQGSEA. This CDR3 has 11 residues. The V and J ends lost 4 bases and 0 bases respectively, with 3 bases between them. CDR3 amino acids: CSVVVNTEAFF. CDR3 in DNA: TGCAGCGTTGTTGTGAACACTGAAGCTTTCTTT.

The V call is TRBV5-1, the J call TRBJ2-6; 7 bases are shared with TRBD1. The CDR3 covers 17 residues. J was trimmed by 2 bases and V by 0 bases; bases with no gene match: 5. Germline CDR1 SGHRS, CDR2 YFSETQ. CDR3 sequence (DNA): TGCGCCAGCAGCTTGGAGGCCGGACAGGCTGGGGCCAACGTCCTGACTTTC. It codes for CASSLEAGQAGANVLTF.

V gene TRBV7-2 combines with J gene TRBJ1-1; TRBD1 might be the D (5 bases). Germline CDR1 SGHTA, CDR2 FQGNSA. The V and J ends lost 2 bases and 1 base respectively, with 17 bases between them. The CDR3 spans 17 residues. DNA of the CDR3: TGTGCCAGCAGCTTATTGTGGGGGACGGAGCCGAACACTGAAGCTTTCTTT. Amino acid sequence: CASSLLWGTEPNTEAFF.

The rearrangement links TRBV10-3 to TRBJ2-7, with D possibly being TRBD1 or TRBD2 (5 bases each). The V end lost 2 bases, the J end lost 2 bases, and 7 bases lay between the germline ends. CDR3 length equals 13 residues. CDR1 is ENHRY, CDR2 SYGVKD, per germline. CDR3 loop: CAISEGGTYEQYF. In nucleotides, the CDR3 is TGTGCCATCAGTGAGGGGGGAACCTACGAGCAGTACTTC.

This rearrangement joins TRBV5-1 to TRBJ1-2; a weak D match, TRBD1 (6 bases). This CDR3 spans 14 amino acids. Trimming cost V 1 base and J 8 bases, with 15 bases left between them. Germline V gene data show CDR1 as SGHRS and CDR2 as YFSETQ. DNA for the CDR3: TGCGCCAGCAGCTTGAGGGCAGGGGCCGGCGGCTACACCTTC. This gives the protein CASSLRAGAGGYTF.